This TCR beta chain was captured in a study of post-analysis software for immune sequencing data. Whole-study findings and limits: Diversity measured as normalized Chao1 was significantly lower in multiple sclerosis patients than in controls. Included in a set of several TRBV segments more frequent in patients than controls were TRBV5-6, TRBV5-1 and TRBV20-1.

The ends were cut back, 7 bases at V and 11 bases at J, with 20 bases in the middle. CDR3 length: 14 residues. Germline CDR1 reads ENHRY; CDR2 reads SYGVKD. Unique molecular identifiers were present in the TCR beta cDNA libraries. The yield from around 1 to 10 million T cells was roughly 500,000 cDNA molecules in total. Using its own MiXCR run on the PCR reads, TCRdb lists one record per CDR3 protein. The profile shows about 260,000 distinct CDR3 sequences, 30% to 45% of them singletons. A word on this clonotype: Its cognate antigen is unknown.

The specimen was blood. The clonotype was recovered from a girl aged 5-17 years with multiple sclerosis. J is TRBJ2-2 and V is TRBV10-3; D uncertain. CDR3 nucleotide sequence: TGTGCCATCACCGCCTTCTATAGTGGTCGCGAGCTGTTTTTT. It translates to CAITAFYSGRELFF.